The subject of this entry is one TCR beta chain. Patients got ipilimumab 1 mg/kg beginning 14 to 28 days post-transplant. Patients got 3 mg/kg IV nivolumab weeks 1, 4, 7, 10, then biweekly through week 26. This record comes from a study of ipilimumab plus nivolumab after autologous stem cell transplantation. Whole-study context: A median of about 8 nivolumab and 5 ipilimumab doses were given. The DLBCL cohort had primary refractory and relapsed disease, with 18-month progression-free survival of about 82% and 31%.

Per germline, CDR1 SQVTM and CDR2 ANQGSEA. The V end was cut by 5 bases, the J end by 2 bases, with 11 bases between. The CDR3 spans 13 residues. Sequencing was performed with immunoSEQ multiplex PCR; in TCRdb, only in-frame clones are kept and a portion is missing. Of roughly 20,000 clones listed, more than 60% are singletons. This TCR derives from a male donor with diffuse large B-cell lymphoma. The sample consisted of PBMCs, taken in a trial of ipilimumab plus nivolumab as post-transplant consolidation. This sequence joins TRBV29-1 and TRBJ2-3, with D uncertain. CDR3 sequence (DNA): TGCAGCGTTCTCGGCAGTTTCACAGATACGCAGTATTTT. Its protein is CSVLGSFTDTQYF.